Below, one TCR beta chain is given with its context. The target antigen is unknown. The data originate from a study of human T cells and chemical hapten exposure. Looking at the study overall: The study traced per-sample TCR yield variation mainly to small differences in pooled library volumes.

Study results and limitations: TCRs at a frequency above 1 in 1000 stayed unchanged with DPC sensitization. Controls formed significantly fewer large CDR3 similarity clusters than expanded TCRs did.

The V gene's germline CDR1 is LNHDA and CDR2 SQIVND (reference sequence). The J segment lost 5 bases and the V segment lost 3 bases, leaving 6 bases of the junction unmatched. This CDR3 has 14 residues. Time point denoted: patch test 2, 6 weeks after DPC sensitization. Treatment meaning: therapeutic diphenylcyclopropenone sensitization with weekly scalp DPC. The library tagged individual cDNA molecules with unique molecular identifiers. In TCRdb, the RACE reads were re-called with MiXCR into one record per CDR3 protein. The sample records about 84,000 distinct CDR3 sequences, over 9.5% being singletons.

The TCR sequence derives from a woman between 45 and 60 years old with alopecia areata. Some clones in this sample may be carry-over from other donors' samples. The V gene is TRBV19, the J gene TRBJ2-7; 8 bases match TRBD1. Sequencing was performed on whole blood, taken in connection with sensitization to the hapten diphenylcyclopropenone (DPC). CDR3 loop: CASSIARGPHEQYF. In nucleotides, the CDR3 is TGTGCCAGTAGTATCGCCAGGGGGCCGCACGAGCAGTACTTC.